This TCR beta chain was identified during a study of OX40 agonist ivuxolimab in advanced cancers. Study-wide context: Partial responses were achieved by three patients, of whom one had hepatocellular carcinoma and two had cutaneous melanoma.

Enrollment shut out patients with autoimmune disease history or systemic immunosuppression. Measured with immunoSEQ multiplex PCR; TCRdb has only the in-frame clones, and not every one. In the table there are 22,000 or so clones, approximately 78% of which are singletons. The germline V gene has CDR1 MNHNS and CDR2 SASEGT. The CDR3 is 13 amino acids. Deletions cut 4 bases from V and 7 bases from J, with 11 bases between. The chain employs TRBV6-1 and TRBJ1-5; TRBD1 might be the D (6 bases). The specimen was CD4+ or CD8+ T cells sorted from blood, collected in a trial of the OX40 agonist ivuxolimab. The source of this sequence is an adult with an advanced solid tumor such as melanoma, head and neck, liver or kidney cancer. The DNA of the CDR3 is TGTGCCAGCAGTGCACAGGGTTGGCAGCCCCAGCATTTT. Its translation: CASSAQGWQPQHF.